This T cell receptor beta chain was observed in a study of Graves' ophthalmopathy and Graves' hyperthyroidism. The CDR3 runs 13 residues. Trimming cost V 0 bases and J 10 bases, with 12 bases left between them. CDR1 SGHDN and CDR2 FVKESK come from the germline V gene. The study amplified TCR beta CDR3 regions using RNA transcripts. HTBI primers were employed in first-round RT-PCR, then a second-round multiplex PCR followed. TCRdb redid the calling of the multiplex PCR reads with MiXCR, one entry per CDR3 protein. The table has around 400,000 distinct CDR3 sequences, around 20% seen once. Certain patients, namely those with other autoimmune diseases, uncontrolled infections, pregnancy or lactation, were excluded. This clonotype has at least ten counts.

This clonotype was obtained from a young woman with stable Graves' hyperthyroidism. This chain connects TRBV14 to TRBJ1-2; D is perhaps TRBD1 (6 bases). Sequenced material: peripheral blood. CDR3 sequence: CASSQDLPGAYTF. CDR3 in DNA: TGTGCCAGCAGCCAAGATTTGCCGGGGGCCTACACCTTC.